These 30 T cell receptor delta chains share one sample of origin, sequenced in a study of gamma-delta chains in newborns, infants, children. With CATT, TCRdb re-called clones from the reads. The profile covers around 11,000 delta-chain clones, with around 3% appearing a single time and approximately 8.9% taken by the ten largest. Source material: blood. The source is a child who was a newborn, infant or young child, either healthy, febrile or measles-vaccinated (not recorded which).

By its share, this clone is medium-sized. The chain joins TRDV2 to TRDJ1; no clear D gene. This CDR3 region has 13 residues. The ends were cut back, 0 bases at V and 3 bases at J, with 7 bases in the middle. Germline loops: CDR1 GEAIGNYY, CDR2 EKD. The CDR3 nucleotides are TGTGCCTGTGACACCATAGGTTCCGATAAACTCATCTTT. Translated, it gives CACDTIGSDKLIF.

A few counts support this clone. The chain links TRDV2 to TRDJ1; the match to TRDD3 covers 12 bases. The V and J ends lost 0 bases and 2 bases, in that order; junction bases with no gene match: 12. This CDR3 comprises 19 residues. Germline V lookup: CDR1 GEAIGNYY, CDR2 EKD. The CDR3 reads CACDTVSGGYGGATDKLIF. The CDR3 coding sequence is TGTGCCTGTGACACCGTATCTGGGGGATACGGGGGAGCTACCGATAAACTCATCTTT.

Comments on this clone: One end of the junction is discordant with germline, which a read error may explain. The chain links TRDV2 to TRDJ1, with TRDD3 identical over 7 bases. CDR1 and CDR2 (germline): GEAIGNYY, EKD. This CDR3 is 22 amino acids long. The CDR3 sequence is CACDTVLGSIGIQLGVTDKPIF. CDR3 in DNA: TGTGCCTGTGACACCGTGCTGGGATCTATTGGGATACAGTTAGGGGTCACCGATAAACCCATCTTT.

This clone was found a few times. TCRdb attributes to this sequence the protein of a much larger clone, which differs from the DNA translation at residue 3; a read error is likely, and the protein displayed is translated from the DNA. The chain couples TRDV2 to TRDJ1; 13 bases map to TRDD3. CDR1 and CDR2 from the germline V gene are GEAIGNYY and EKD. This CDR3 has 17 amino acids. The CDR3 coding sequence is TGTGCCTTTGACACCCTTACTGGGGGATACGCGACCGATAAACTCATCTTT. It encodes CAFDTLTGGYATDKLIF.

This clone was seen more than once but under ten times. A much larger clone lies one base from this, so it may be a read error. At the DNA level, this CDR3 is encoded by other sequences in the same sample as well. The chain couples TRDV2 to TRDJ3; 10 nucleotides agree with TRDD3. The CDR3 consists of 19 residues. Per germline, CDR1 GEAIGNYY and CDR2 EKD. The CDR3 sequence is CACDTVLGDSPWDTRQMFF. The CDR3 region has the DNA TGTGCCTGTGACACCGTGCTGGGGGATAGTCCCTGGGACACCCGACAGATGTTCTTC.

This chain connects TRDV3 to TRDJ1, with 10 bases aligning to TRDD3. The length of the CDR3 is 17 residues. Germline V gene data show CDR1 as TVYSNPD and CDR2 as GDNSRS (reference sequence). V shed 1 base, J shed 8 bases, and the junction held 19 bases outside the gene matches. The CDR3 sequence is CAFMSFLQLGDTEKLIF. The CDR3 region has the DNA TGTGCCTTTATGTCCTTCCTTCAGTTGGGGGATACAGAAAAACTCATCTTT.

There are a few counts of this clone. The rearrangement links TRDV2 to TRDJ1; TRDD3 matches at 9 bases. The V and J ends lost 1 base and 2 bases, in that order; junction bases with no gene match: 10. Germline CDR1 reads GEAIGNYY; CDR2 reads EKD. The CDR3 totals 17 residues. CDR3 nucleotides: TGTGCCTGTGACACGGCCGGTACTGGGGGACGTACCGATAAACTCATCTTT. This sequence encodes CACDTAGTGGRTDKLIF.

V is TRDV1 and J is TRDJ1; 9 bases agree with TRDD3. The CDR3 has 21 residues. The trim removed 3 bases at V and 0 bases at J, leaving 20 bases unmatched. Germline CDR1 reads TSWWSYY; CDR2 reads QGS. CDR3 nucleotide sequence: TGTGCTCTTGGGGACCAGAACCGTTGGGGGATAAATTCCGACAACACCGATAAACTCATCTTT. Its translation is CALGDQNRWGINSDNTDKLIF.

This clone was observed a few times. This may be a read error, as it is one base from a much larger clone. The same CDR3 also results from other DNA sequences found in this sample. This chain uses TRDV2 with TRDJ2, with TRDD3 identical over 8 bases. The CDR3 covers 14 residues. The V gene's germline CDR1 is GEAIGNYY and CDR2 EKD. V was pared by 4 bases and J by 5 bases, with 5 bases of the junction left unmatched. The CDR3 DNA is TGTGCCTGTGATACCTTGGGGGATACAGCACAACTCTTCTTT. Residues: CACDTLGDTAQLFF.

V usage is TRDV2 and J usage is TRDJ1, with 9 positions matching TRDD3. The ends lost 3 bases at V and 0 bases at J; junction bases unmatched: 10. Germline assignment: CDR1 GEAIGNYY and CDR2 EKD. The CDR3 consists of 17 residues. The CDR3 spells CACDLLLGDPYTDKLIF. The DNA of the CDR3 is TGTGCCTGTGACTTGTTACTGGGGGACCCGTACACCGATAAACTCATCTTT.

This chain joins TRDV2 and TRDJ1; 11 nucleotides align to TRDD3. TCRdb gives no J gene; it was assigned here by matching the DNA to germline. Unmatched junction bases numbered 19, after V lost 0 bases and J lost 8 bases. Germline CDR1 reads GEAIGNYY; CDR2 reads EKD. This CDR3 contains 19 residues. The CDR3 sequence is CACDTVGGGGYGLVGKLIF. CDR3 bases: TGTGCCTGTGACACCGTTGGAGGTGGGGGATACGGCTTGGTCGGCAAACTCATCTTT.

V gene TRDV1 combines with J gene TRDJ1; the D gene is possibly TRDD3 (6 bases). V lost 7 bases to trimming and J lost 0 bases, with 21 bases between them. CDR3 length: 17 amino acids. Germline lookup yields CDR1 TSWWSYY and CDR2 QGS. CDR3 residues: CALDLTGRDRYTDKLIF. The CDR3 bases are TGTGCTCTTGATCTTACGGGGAGGGATAGGTACACCGATAAACTCATCTTT.

The V and J genes are TRDV2 and TRDJ3, with 10 positions matching TRDD3. With V trimmed by 3 bases and J by 0 bases, 10 bases remained unmatched. Per germline, CDR1 GEAIGNYY and CDR2 EKD. The CDR3 runs to 20 residues. Written as DNA, the CDR3 is TGTGCCTGTGACCCTGTACTGGGGGATCGCAGCTCCTGGGACACCCGACAGATGTTTTTC. Its translation is CACDPVLGDRSSWDTRQMFF.

This clone was picked up a small number of times. This chain uses TRDV1 with TRDJ1, with D perhaps matching TRDD2 (6 bases). Germline loops: CDR1 TSWWSYY, CDR2 QGS. Trimming left V 9 bases short and J 0 bases short, with 20 bases between. This CDR3 is built from 16 residues. The CDR3 loop is CALNLPDGCHTDKLIF. DNA of the CDR3: TGTGCTCTGAACCTTCCCGATGGTTGTCACACCGATAAACTCATCTTT.

This clone has just a few counts. This chain joins TRDV1 and TRDJ2, with 9 bases fitting TRDD3. Trimming at V came to 4 bases and at J to 2 bases, leaving 14 bases not matched to a gene. The CDR3 length is 19 residues. Germline V gives CDR1 TSWWSYY, CDR2 QGS. CDR3 DNA: TGTGCTCTTGGGGGATCCTACTCTCGGGGGATACAGTTGACAGCACAACTCTTCTTT. Its protein is CALGGSYSRGIQLTAQLFF.

A few counts support this clone. This rearrangement joins TRDV1 to TRDJ1; TRDD3 matches at 8 bases. V lost 0 bases, J lost 0 bases, and 9 bases stayed unmatched. Per germline, CDR1 TSWWSYY and CDR2 QGS. The CDR3 spans 18 residues. The CDR3 DNA follows: TGTGCTCTTGGGGAACTTAGCCCTGTACTGGGGGACACCGATAAACTCATCTTT. This gives the protein CALGELSPVLGDTDKLIF.

A remark on this clone: The TCRdb protein comes from a much larger clone and disagrees with this DNA's translation at residue 5, likely due to a read error; the protein given here is derived from the DNA. The chain employs TRDV2 and TRDJ1; 12 bases are a match to TRDD3. Trimming cost V 2 bases and J 0 bases; bases outside gene matches: 9. CDR3 size: 18 residues. Germline-derived CDR1 and CDR2 are GEAIGNYY and EKD. CDR3 sequence: CACDNVRLGDTHTDKLIF. The CDR3 DNA follows: TGTGCCTGTGACAACGTGAGGCTGGGGGATACGCACACCGATAAACTCATCTTT.

This clone was observed a few times. V is TRDV2 and J is TRDJ1; the match to TRDD3 covers 8 bases. V lost 0 bases, J lost 8 bases, and 7 bases stayed unmatched. Germline V gene lookup returns CDR1 GEAIGNYY and CDR2 EKD. The CDR3 has 14 residues. CDR3 protein: CACDTWGINQKLIF. CDR3 DNA: TGTGCCTGTGACACCTGGGGGATTAATCAAAAACTCATCTTT.

This clone was seen more than once but under ten times. Mismatch with germline at one junction end may stem from a read error. The CDR3 region is CAFDTAGYASSWDTRQMFF. The CDR3 nucleotides are TGTGCCTTTGACACCGCGGGATACGCTAGCTCCTGGGACACCCGACAGATGTTTTTC. The chain employs TRDV2 and TRDJ3; 8 bases map to TRDD3. In germline, CDR1 is GEAIGNYY, CDR2 EKD. This CDR3 is 19 amino acids long.

This clone is categorized as medium-sized. The chain is built from TRAV29/DV5 and TRDJ1, with 9 bases matching TRDD2. Trimming at V came to 1 base and at J to 0 bases, leaving 22 bases not matched to a gene. The germline CDR1 and CDR2 sequences are NSMFDY and ISSIKDK. The CDR3 contains 21 residues. The CDR3 is CAASSKAFLRMGAWYTDKLIF. CDR3 DNA sequence: TGTGCAGCAAGCTCTAAGGCCTTCCTACGGATGGGGGCTTGGTACACCGATAAACTCATCTTT.

This clone was detected a few times. The chain joins TRDV1 to TRDJ1; tentatively, D is TRDD3 (6 bases). V was shortened by 2 bases and J by 1 base, with 26 bases between the two germline ends. The germline CDR1 and CDR2 sequences are TSWWSYY and QGS. This CDR3 region has 20 residues. For the CDR3, the DNA is TGTGCTCTTGGGGAAACCACTACGTCGGAGGGGGAGGCATGCACCGATAAACTCATCTTT. This gives the protein CALGETTTSEGEACTDKLIF.

The sample holds a few counts of this clone. The J gene is TRDJ3, the V gene TRDV2, with a weak D call TRDD3 (5 bases). The CDR3 totals 18 residues. The ends were cut back, 0 bases at V and 0 bases at J, with 11 bases in the middle. Germline loops: CDR1 GEAIGNYY, CDR2 EKD. The CDR3 sequence: CACDTGESFSWDTRQMFF. For the CDR3, the DNA is TGTGCCTGTGACACCGGGGAGAGCTTCTCCTGGGACACCCGACAGATGTTTTTC.

As for this clone: Compared with germline, one end of the junction differs, possibly owing to a read error. The chain links TRDV1 to TRDJ1; 10 bases are a match to TRDD3. The CDR3 covers 21 residues. Germline V gene sequence: CDR1 TSWWSYY, CDR2 QGS. CDR3 protein: CALGVTWGRPLLGDRTDELIF. CDR3 sequence (DNA): TGTGCTCTTGGGGTCACGTGGGGGAGACCGTTACTGGGGGATCGGACCGATGAACTCATCTTT.

This clone has more than one count but fewer than ten. The CDR3 reads CACDGLGEADKLIF. As DNA, the CDR3 is TGTGCCTGTGACGGACTGGGGGAAGCCGATAAACTCATCTTT. This sequence joins TRDV2 and TRDJ1, with TRDD3 matching 9 bases. The germline V gene encodes CDR1 GEAIGNYY and CDR2 EKD. The CDR3 is 14 residues long. V was clipped by 3 bases and J by 3 bases; unmatched bases: 4.

This clone was counted between two and nine times. The chain has TRDV2 and TRDJ1, with 7 bases lining up with TRDD3. CDR3 length: 16 amino acids. Germline-derived CDR1 and CDR2 are GEAIGNYY and EKD. The ends lost 2 bases at V and 0 bases at J; junction bases unmatched: 8. The DNA for the CDR3 is TGTGCCTGTGACAGGGTGGGGGAGTTGTACACCGATAAACTCATCTTT. Amino acids: CACDRVGELYTDKLIF.

This clone turned up a few times. The CDR3 DNA is TGTGCCTGTGACACCGGCGGTCTTGCGGTTGGTGGTCCTCCCAAGGCCGATAAACTCATCTTT. Translation gives CACDTGGLAVGGPPKADKLIF. This chain uses TRDV2 with TRDJ1; D uncertain. TCRdb carries no J gene annotation; the J gene was assigned here by matching the DNA with germline. CDR3 length equals 21 residues. Germline V gene sequence: CDR1 GEAIGNYY, CDR2 EKD. The V end lost 0 bases, the J end lost 3 bases, and 31 bases lay between the germline ends.

The V gene is TRDV2, the J gene TRDJ1; TRDD3 matches at 8 bases. Looked up from germline, CDR1 is GEAIGNYY and CDR2 is EKD. CDR3 length: 18 residues. The CDR3 is CAYDTVGTGGYSTDKLIF. The CDR3, as DNA: TGTGCTTATGACACGGTGGGGACTGGGGGGTACTCCACCGATAAACTCATCTTT.

This clone is large (0.1 to 1%). Other nucleotide sequences in the sample specify the same CDR3. This sequence joins TRDV2 and TRDJ3; 11 positions match TRDD3. J gave up 0 bases and V 2 bases, and 2 bases lay outside the gene matches. The CDR3 consists of 18 residues. Looked up from germline, CDR1 is GEAIGNYY and CDR2 is EKD. This CDR3 reads CACDSTGGYSWDTRQMFF. CDR3 sequence (DNA): TGTGCCTGTGACAGTACTGGGGGATACTCCTGGGACACCCGACAGATGTTTTTC.

The chain employs TRDV1 and TRDJ1; D possibly matches TRDD2 or TRDD3 (5 bases each). This CDR3 is built from 26 residues. Trimming stripped 4 bases from V and 0 bases from J, with 45 bases between. Germline CDR1 is TSWWSYY and CDR2 is QGS. CDR3 sequence (DNA): TGTGCTCTTGGGGCCCTACCGGCTTTCCGCCCTCCCGCCAGGGGAACTCCGAAAAAGTACACCGATAAACTCATCTTT. The encoded protein is CALGALPAFRPPARGTPKKYTDKLIF.

About this clone itself: A junction boundary mismatches the germline segment, possibly from a read error. This sample also contains other DNA sequences that code for the same CDR3. The chain has TRDV2 and TRDJ3, with 13 bases identical to TRDD3. This CDR3 has 18 amino acids. CDR1 is GEAIGNYY, CDR2 EKD, per germline. CDR3 residues: CACDTGGYASWDTRQMFF. The CDR3 bases are TGCGCCTGTGACACTGGGGGATACGCGTCCTGGGACACCCGACAGATGTTTTTC.